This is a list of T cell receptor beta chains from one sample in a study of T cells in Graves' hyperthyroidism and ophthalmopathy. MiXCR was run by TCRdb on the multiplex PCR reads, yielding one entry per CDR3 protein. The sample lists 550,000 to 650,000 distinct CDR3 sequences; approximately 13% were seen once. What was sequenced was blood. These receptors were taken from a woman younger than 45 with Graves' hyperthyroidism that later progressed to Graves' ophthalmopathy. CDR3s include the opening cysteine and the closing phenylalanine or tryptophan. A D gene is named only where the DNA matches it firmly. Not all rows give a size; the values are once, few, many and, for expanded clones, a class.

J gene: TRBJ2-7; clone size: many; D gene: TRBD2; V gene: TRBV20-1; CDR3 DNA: TGCAGTGCTAGAGATAGAACTAGCGGGAGCCGGCCCTACGAGCAGTACTTC; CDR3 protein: CSARDRTSGSRPYEQYF
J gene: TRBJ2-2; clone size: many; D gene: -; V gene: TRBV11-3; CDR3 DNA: TGTGCCAGCAGCCAATGGAACACCGGGGAGCTGTTTTTT; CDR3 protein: CASSQWNTGELFF
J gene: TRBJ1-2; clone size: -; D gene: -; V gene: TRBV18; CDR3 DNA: TGTGCCAGCTCACCACCTCCCAGGGGCTATGGCTACACCTTC; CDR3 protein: CASSPPPRGYGYTF
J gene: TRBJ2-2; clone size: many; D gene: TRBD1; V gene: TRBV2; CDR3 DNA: TGTGCCAGCAGTGTGGAGGGACAGGGGGCCGGGGAGCTGTTTTTT; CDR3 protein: CASSVEGQGAGELFF
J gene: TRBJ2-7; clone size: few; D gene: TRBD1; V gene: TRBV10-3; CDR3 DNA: TGTGCCATCTTGGGACAGGGGTCCAACGAGCAGTACTTC; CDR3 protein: CAILGQGSNEQYF
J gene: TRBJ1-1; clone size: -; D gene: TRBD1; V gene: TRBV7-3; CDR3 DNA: TGTGCCAGCAGCACCTTGGACAGGGAGCCCACTGAAGCTTTCTTT; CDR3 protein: CASSTLDREPTEAFF
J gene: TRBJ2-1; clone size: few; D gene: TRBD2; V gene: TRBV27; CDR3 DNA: TGTGCCAGCAGTTTTGGGGGAGGGCCCTTTTACAATGAGCAGTTCTTC; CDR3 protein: CASSFGGGPFYNEQFF
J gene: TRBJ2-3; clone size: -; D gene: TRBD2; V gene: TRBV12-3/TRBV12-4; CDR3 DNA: TGTGCCAGCAGCAAACTAGCGGGAGGTCCCACAGATACGCAGTATTTT; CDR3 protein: CASSKLAGGPTDTQYF
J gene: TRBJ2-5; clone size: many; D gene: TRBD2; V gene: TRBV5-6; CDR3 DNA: TGTGCCAGCAGCCTCACTAGCGGGGCAAGCCAAGAGACCCAGTACTTC; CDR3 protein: CASSLTSGASQETQYF
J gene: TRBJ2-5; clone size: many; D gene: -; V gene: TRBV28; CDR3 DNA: TGTGCCAGCACCCAAGGGGCGGGATTAGGGACCCAGTACTTC; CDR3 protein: CASTQGAGLGTQYF
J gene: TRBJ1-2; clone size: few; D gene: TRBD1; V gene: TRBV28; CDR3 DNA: TGTGCCAGCAGAACTCAGGGGGCTGGCTACACCTTC; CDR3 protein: CASRTQGAGYTF
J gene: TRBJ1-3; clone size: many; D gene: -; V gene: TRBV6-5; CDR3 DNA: TGTGCCAGCAGTTACGGACGGACTGGAAACACCATATATTTT; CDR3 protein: CASSYGRTGNTIYF
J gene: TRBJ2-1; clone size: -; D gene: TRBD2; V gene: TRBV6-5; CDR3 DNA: TGTACCAGCAGTTACCCTGGGACTAGCGGAGGCCACTGCTACAATGAGCAGTTCTTC; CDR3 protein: CTSSYPGTSGGHCYNEQFF
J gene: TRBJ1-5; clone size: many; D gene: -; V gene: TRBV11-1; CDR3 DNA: TGTGCCAGCAGCCCCTCGGGGGTTAATCAGCCCCAGCATTTT; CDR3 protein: CASSPSGVNQPQHF
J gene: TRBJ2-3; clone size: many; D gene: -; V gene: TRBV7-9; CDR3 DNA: TGTGCCAGCGCGCGGTATACCAGCACAGATACGCAGTATTTT; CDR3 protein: CASARYTSTDTQYF
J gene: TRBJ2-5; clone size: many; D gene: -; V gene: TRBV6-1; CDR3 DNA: TGTGCCAGCAGTGGATATAGGGTGAGAGGAGAGACCCAGTACTTC; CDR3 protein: CASSGYRVRGETQYF
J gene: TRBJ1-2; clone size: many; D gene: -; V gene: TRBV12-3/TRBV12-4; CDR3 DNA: TGTGCCAGCAGGATTTCAGGGGCCCGCGTTAACTATGGCTACACCTTC; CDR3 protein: CASRISGARVNYGYTF
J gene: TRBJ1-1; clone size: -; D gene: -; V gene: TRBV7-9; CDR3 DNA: TGTGCCAGCAGCTCCAGGGACGGCAACACTGAAGCTTTCTTT; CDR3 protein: CASSSRDGNTEAFF
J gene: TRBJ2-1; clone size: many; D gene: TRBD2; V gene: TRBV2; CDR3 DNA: TGTGCCAGCGGGGCGGGGCGGGAGCTCTCCAACAATGAGCAGTTCTTC; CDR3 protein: CASGAGRELSNNEQFF
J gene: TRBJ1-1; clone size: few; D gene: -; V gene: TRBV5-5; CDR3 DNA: TGTGCCAGCATCCGGTGGGGGACAAACACTGAAGCTTTCTTT; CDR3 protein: CASIRWGTNTEAFF
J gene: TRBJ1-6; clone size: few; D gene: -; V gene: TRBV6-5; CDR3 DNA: TGTGCCAGCATTAGCTCGGGTCAGCAGAATTCACCCCTCCACTTT; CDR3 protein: CASISSGQQNSPLHF
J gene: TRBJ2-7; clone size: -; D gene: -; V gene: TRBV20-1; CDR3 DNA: TGCAGTGCTAGGGGAGGAGGGGGCGGGAAAACCCTCTACGAGCAGTACTTC; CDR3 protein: CSARGGGGGKTLYEQYF
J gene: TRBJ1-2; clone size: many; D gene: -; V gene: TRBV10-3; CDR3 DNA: TGTGCCATCAGTGAGGCACCCAACTATGGCTACACCTTC; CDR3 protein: CAISEAPNYGYTF
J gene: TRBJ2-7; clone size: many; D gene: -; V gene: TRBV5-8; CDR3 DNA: TGTGCCAGCAGCCGTTGGGACCCGGTCATGCAAGACGAGCAGTACTTC; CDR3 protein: CASSRWDPVMQDEQYF
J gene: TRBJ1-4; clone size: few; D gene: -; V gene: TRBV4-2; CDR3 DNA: TGTGCCAGCAGCCAAGGAGGGAATACAAATGAAAAACTGTTTTTT; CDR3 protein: CASSQGGNTNEKLFF
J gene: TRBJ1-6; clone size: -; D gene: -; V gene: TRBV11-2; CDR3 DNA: TGTGCCAGCAGCTCACAGGCCCAGAGTAATTCACCCCTCCACTTT; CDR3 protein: CASSSQAQSNSPLHF
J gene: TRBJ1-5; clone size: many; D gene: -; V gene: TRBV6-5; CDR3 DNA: TGTGCCAGCAGTTACCTACGAGGGGCTTATGACAATCAGCCCCAGCATTTT; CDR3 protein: CASSYLRGAYDNQPQHF
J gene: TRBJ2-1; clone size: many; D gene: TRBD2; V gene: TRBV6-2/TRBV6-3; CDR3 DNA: TGTGCCAGCAGTTACGAGCGGGGAAATGAGCAGTTCTTC; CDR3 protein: CASSYERGNEQFF
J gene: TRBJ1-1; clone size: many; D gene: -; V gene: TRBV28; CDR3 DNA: TGTGCCACAGAGGCTGAGGGCATGAACACTGAAGCTTTCTTT; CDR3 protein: CATEAEGMNTEAFF
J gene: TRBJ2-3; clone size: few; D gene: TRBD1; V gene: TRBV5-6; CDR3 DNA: TGTGCCAGCAGCTTTGGTGTATCGGGACAGAGCACAGATACGCAGTATTTT; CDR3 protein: CASSFGVSGQSTDTQYF
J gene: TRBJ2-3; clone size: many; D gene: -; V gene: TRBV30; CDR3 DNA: TGTGCCCAAAGTGGGCTACCGGGAGGCACAGATACGCAGTATTTT; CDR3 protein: CAQSGLPGGTDTQYF
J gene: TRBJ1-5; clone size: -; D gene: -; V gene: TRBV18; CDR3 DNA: TGTGCCAGCTCACAGGAGAATTTGGGTCAGCCCCAGCATTTT; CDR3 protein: CASSQENLGQPQHF
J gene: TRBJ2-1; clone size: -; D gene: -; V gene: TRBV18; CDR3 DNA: TGTGCCAGCTCACCGTCGAGCCGGGACCTCCTTAGGAATGAGCAGTTCTTC; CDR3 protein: CASSPSSRDLLRNEQFF